The sequence of this T cell receptor (beta chain) was determined in a study of molecular identifiers for immune sequencing clone quantification. Overall study findings and caveats: Over 98% of CMV-specific effector molecules, but under 1% of naive ones, were in clones above 20 copies. One million naive cells reportedly did not prevent detection of spiked Jurkat TCR RNA from one cell.

TCRdb itself ran the PCR reads through MiXCR, one entry per CDR3 protein. Among approximately 630,000 distinct CDR3 sequences, roughly 23% were seen once, and the ten largest hold 0.78%. Libraries from naive CD8 cells were generated from approximately 22,000 to 940,000 sorted cells (with 10%, 30% or 50% RNA). Naive CD8 T cells were FACS-sorted by CD8+CD4-CCR7+CD45RA+ markers. This clonotype was seen many times. Its antigen is still unknown. In germline, CDR1 is SNHLY, CDR2 FYNNEI. This CDR3 contains 13 residues. Trimming stripped 4 bases from V and 2 bases from J, with 9 bases between. This TCR derives from a human donor in good health. Some libraries in this study had Jurkat cell RNA spiked in. The chain has TRBV2 and TRBJ2-7, with D maybe TRBD1 (6 bases). The sample comprised naive CD8+ T cells from blood, with Jurkat cell RNA spiked in. Subset specified: FACS-sorted CD8+CD4-CCR7+CD45RA+ naive T cells. The CDR3 region is CASSARDTYEQYF. The CDR3 DNA reads as TGTGCCAGCAGTGCCCGGGACACCTACGAGCAGTACTTC. The variable domain in full, with the rest retrieved from reference TRBV2 and TRBJ2-7, is EPEVTQTPSHQVTQMGQEVILRCVPISNHLYFYWYRQILGQKVEFLVSFYNNEISEKSEIFDDQFSVERPDGSNFTLKIRSTKLEDSAMYFCASSARDTYEQYFGPGTRLTVT.